One and the same sample provided the 9 T cell receptor beta chains below, sequenced in a study of metastatic and nonmetastatic thyroid tumors. TCRdb used MiXCR to call clones anew from the PCR reads. Among tens of thousands of clones, about an eighth were seen once, and the ten largest hold around 10%. Nobody among the patients had been given any treatment before thyroid surgery. The sequencing sample was made of tumor tissue. The receptors stem from a female donor with papillary thyroid cancer or a benign thyroid nodule (not recorded which). Some clones in this sample may be carry-over from other donors' samples.

This clone was found a few times. This chain uses TRBV5-6 with TRBJ1-4; D remains unclear. This CDR3 comprises 14 residues. The ends were cut back, 0 bases at V and 8 bases at J, with 11 bases in the middle. CDR1 is SGHDT and CDR2 is YYEEEE in the germline V gene. The CDR3 here is CASSLAPPGEKLFF. CDR3 nucleotides: TGTGCCAGCAGCTTGGCCCCTCCGGGAGAAAAACTGTTTTTT.

At least ten counts were recorded for this clone. The CDR3 DNA sequence: TGTGCCAGCAGTCCCTGGACTAGCGGGAACACCGGGGAGCTGTTTTTT. Protein sequence: CASSPWTSGNTGELFF. This chain uses TRBV27 with TRBJ2-2; 10 nucleotides line up with TRBD2. V dropped 5 bases and J dropped 1; count of bases not matched to a gene: 4. The CDR3 runs 16 residues. Germline CDR1 MNHEY, CDR2 SMNVEV (reference sequence).

A word on this clone: This could be a read error, since a much larger clone is one nucleotide away. The same CDR3 can be traced to other DNA sequences in this sample. For the CDR3, the DNA is TGTGCCATCAGTGAGTCCGCCAGTCGAGGTGCTTTCTTT. The encoded protein is CAISESASRGAFF. V usage is TRBV10-3 and J usage is TRBJ1-1; D is unclear. The CDR3 length is 13 residues. Germline lookup yields CDR1 ENHRY and CDR2 SYGVKD. The V gene lost 0 bases and the J gene lost 11 bases, with 13 bases spanning the gap.

This clone was seen a handful of times. A much larger clone sits a single nucleotide away, making a read error possible. This chain joins TRBV6-2 or TRBV6-3 and TRBJ2-3, with D possibly matching TRBD1 (5 bases). Germline V CDR1 and CDR2: MNHEY, SVGEGT. The CDR3 contains 18 residues. Trimming shortened V by 0 bases and J by 0 bases, and 16 bases separated the two germline ends. CDR3 bases: TGTGCCAGCAGTTACTCGATCTTAGGGGCCCTTAGCACAGATACGCAGTATTTT. This encodes CASSYSILGALSTDTQYF.

The rearrangement joins TRBV20-1 to TRBJ1-1, with D tentatively TRBD1 (5 bases). This CDR3 comprises 15 residues. Germline V gene sequence: CDR1 DFQATT, CDR2 SNEGSKA (reference sequence). Trimming stripped 0 bases from V and 5 bases from J, with 16 bases between. CDR3 in DNA: TGCAGTGCTAGAGATCTGGGGGTTGGGTGGACTGAAGCTTTCTTT. Its translation is CSARDLGVGWTEAFF.

This clone was recorded at least ten times. The V gene is TRBV12-3 or TRBV12-4, the J gene TRBJ2-7, with TRBD1 matching 12 bases. CDR3 length: 15 residues. The junction had 3 bases not matched to a gene; V was cut back by 5 bases and J by 1 base. The CDR3 loop reads CASSRGQGASYEQYF. The CDR3 nucleotides read TGTGCCAGCAGTAGGGGACAGGGGGCTTCCTACGAGCAGTACTTC.

This clone was seen repeatedly, ten times or more. The V call is TRBV30, the J call TRBJ2-7; 7 nucleotides agree with TRBD1. This CDR3 has 13 amino acids. V shed 1 base and J 6 bases; nucleotides not matched to a gene: 6. From germline, CDR1 is GTSNPN and CDR2 SVGIG (reference sequence). DNA for the CDR3: TGTGCCTGGAGTGGACAGGGCTTGCGCGAGCAGTACTTC. This encodes CAWSGQGLREQYF.

On this clone itself: Since a much larger clone is just one base distant, this may be a read error. J is TRBJ2-7 and V is TRBV3-1; tentatively, D is TRBD1 or TRBD2 (6 bases each). The CDR3 has 15 amino acids. Trimming removed 5 bases from V and 2 bases from J, with 16 bases in between. Germline loops: CDR1 LGHDT, CDR2 YNNKEL (reference sequence). Written as DNA, the CDR3 is TGTGCCAGCAGCTCCCGGACAGCGGGCACCTACGAGCAGTACTTC. Encoded protein: CASSSRTAGTYEQYF.

This clone was counted a few times. A read error is possible here, since a much larger clone lies one base away. The CDR3 nucleotides read TGTGCCAGCAGTTTGGGGGATACGCAGTATTTT. It yields the protein CASSLGDTQYF. This rearrangement joins TRBV27 to TRBJ2-3; D gene unclear. Germline-derived CDR1 and CDR2 are MNHEY and SMNVEV (reference sequence). V was cut by 3 bases and J by 6 bases, with 4 bases left in between. This CDR3 is built from 11 residues.